Shown below are 31 T cell receptor beta chains from a single sample sequenced in a study of CD8+CD57+ T cells in acquired aplastic anemia. Sequenced patients had shown CD8+CD57+ cell expansion by flow cytometry. TCR beta VDJ combinations and CDR3 sequences were profiled from genomic DNA. TCRdb re-called the reads with MiXCR, one entry per CDR3 protein. The sample comprises around 170,000 distinct CDR3 sequences, around 45% of which are singletons, and approximately 9.7% rests with the top ten. Sample: sorted CD4+, CD8+, or CD8+CD57+ T cells (not recorded which) from PBMCs. The receptor source for this set is a human donor with aplastic anemia.

This clonotype has at least ten counts. The chain employs TRBV19 and TRBJ1-4; D is unresolved. Germline V CDR1 and CDR2: LNHDA, SQIVND (reference sequence). CDR3 length: 13 amino acids. The germline V and J ends were trimmed by 3 bases and 12 bases, with 14 bases remaining between them. Here the CDR3 reads CASSMADEEELFF. CDR3 DNA: TGTGCCAGTAGTATGGCGGACGAGGAAGAACTGTTTTTT. The full variable domain, rest sourced from reference TRBV19 and TRBJ1-4, is DGGITQSPKYLFRKEGQNVTLSCEQNLNHDAMYWYRQDPGQGLRLIYYSQIVNDFQKGDIAEGYSVSREKKESFPLTVTSAQKNPTAFYLCASSMADEEELFFGSGTQLSVL.

This chain connects TRBV7-3 to TRBJ2-3; a possible D gene is TRBD2 (6 bases). Germline values: CDR1 SGHTA, CDR2 FQGTGA. This CDR3 spans 15 amino acids. Trimming left V 5 bases short and J 0 bases short, with 12 bases between. CDR3 amino acids: CASSPRGLSTDTQYF. DNA for the CDR3: TGTGCCAGCAGCCCAAGGGGACTTAGCACAGATACGCAGTATTTT.

The rearrangement uses TRBV7-3 and TRBJ1-4; maybe TRBD1 (5 bases). The CDR3 contains 13 residues. Germline assignment: CDR1 SGHTA and CDR2 FQGTGA. V gave up 5 bases and J gave up 8 bases, with 12 bases separating them. The CDR3 loop is CASSPTVREKLFF. CDR3 in DNA: TGTGCCAGCAGCCCGACAGTTCGGGAAAAACTGTTTTTT.

V gene TRBV2 combines with J gene TRBJ2-7, with D unclear. Trimming pared 6 bases from V and 2 bases from J, leaving 8 bases between. Germline V CDR1 and CDR2: SNHLY, FYNNEI. CDR3 length: 12 amino acids. The CDR3 DNA is TGTGCCAGCAGGGTCACGACCTACGAGCAGTACTTC. It codes for CASRVTTYEQYF.

This clonotype was seen a few times. Here the CDR3 DNA reads TGTGCCAGCAGCCCTTTCAGGACTAGCTATAACACCGGGGAGCTGTTTTTT. Its translation is CASSPFRTSYNTGELFF. The J gene is TRBJ2-2, the V gene TRBV14, with 8 bases fitting TRBD2. The CDR3 consists of 17 residues. From germline, CDR1 is SGHDN and CDR2 FVKESK. V was clipped by 4 bases and J by 2 bases; unmatched bases: 9.

Only one count was recorded for this clonotype. The chain uses TRBV9 and TRBJ2-1; 12 bases are shared with TRBD2. Germline V gene data show CDR1 as SGDLS and CDR2 as YYNGEE. The J segment lost 6 bases and the V segment lost 4 bases, leaving 8 bases of the junction unmatched. The CDR3 extends over 16 amino acids. This chain's CDR3 is CASSYGLAGLSNEQFF. In DNA form, the CDR3 reads TGTGCCAGCAGCTACGGACTAGCGGGATTGAGCAATGAGCAGTTCTTC.

This clonotype was recorded at least ten times. The chain recombines TRBV2 with TRBJ2-1; 8 nucleotides match TRBD1. The germline V gene has CDR1 SNHLY and CDR2 FYNNEI. CDR3 size: 13 residues. V lost 4 bases to trimming and J lost 16 bases; unmatched junction nucleotides: 12. The CDR3 loop is CASSGIQGARGFF. As DNA, the CDR3 is TGTGCCAGCAGTGGGATCCAGGGGGCGCGGGGTTTCTTC.

This clonotype was detected ten times or more. The chain couples TRBV29-1 to TRBJ2-1; 8 bases line up with TRBD2. V trimming: 8 bases; J trimming: 10 bases; junction bases outside the gene matches: 7. The germline gives CDR1 SQVTM, CDR2 ANQGSEA. The CDR3 is 11 residues long. The CDR3 protein is CSLEVAGEQFF. For the CDR3, the DNA is TGCAGCCTAGAAGTAGCGGGGGAGCAGTTCTTC.

The rearrangement links TRBV19 to TRBJ1-6, with D hard to call. This CDR3 has 13 residues. Germline V gene lookup returns CDR1 LNHDA and CDR2 SQIVND (reference sequence). V lost 10 bases and J lost 8, with 15 bases in between. The CDR3 region has the DNA TGTGCCACCATGCCCTCAAGGTATTCACCCCTCCACTTT. Its protein is CATMPSRYSPLHF.

This clonotype was counted ten times or more. The chain employs TRBV7-2 and TRBJ2-7; D is unresolved. V lost 3 bases and J 4 bases, leaving 7 bases between the germline ends. Germline CDR1 is SGHTA and CDR2 is FQGNSA. This CDR3 spans 12 amino acids. The CDR3 DNA reads as TGTGCCAGCAGCTTGTCGGGTTACGAGCAGTACTTC. Translating gives CASSLSGYEQYF.

This clonotype was seen many times. The V and J genes are TRBV5-4 and TRBJ2-7, with 9 bases fitting TRBD1. Germline CDR1 reads SGHNT; CDR2 reads YYREEE (reference sequence). Trimming at V came to 4 bases and at J to 5 bases, leaving 7 bases not matched to a gene. The CDR3 has 14 amino acids. The CDR3 loop reads CASSTPDRGNEQYF. CDR3 sequence (DNA): TGTGCCAGCAGCACACCGGACAGGGGCAACGAGCAGTACTTC.

The V call is TRBV2, the J call TRBJ1-1; no clear D gene. V lost 7 bases and J lost 0, with 9 bases in between. CDR3 length: 13 residues. The germline V gene encodes CDR1 SNHLY and CDR2 FYNNEI. The CDR3 bases are TGTGCCAGCACGCCACTCATGAACACTGAAGCTTTCTTT. Its protein is CASTPLMNTEAFF. Based on the CDR3 plus reference TRBV2 and TRBJ1-1, the full variable domain is EPEVTQTPSHQVTQMGQEVILRCVPISNHLYFYWYRQILGQKVEFLVSFYNNEISEKSEIFDDQFSVERPDGSNFTLKIRSTKLEDSAMYFCASTPLMNTEAFFGQGTRLTVV.

This clonotype was counted ten times or more. The chain uses TRBV9 and TRBJ2-3; 7 nucleotides match TRBD2. CDR1 is SGDLS and CDR2 is YYNGEE in the germline V gene. J was trimmed by 6 bases and V by 6 bases; bases with no gene match: 7. CDR3 size: 13 residues. The CDR3 loop reads CASNSGYPDTQYF. CDR3 nucleotides: TGTGCCAGCAATAGCGGGTATCCGGATACGCAGTATTTT. The complete variable domain, with remaining parts taken from reference TRBV9 and TRBJ2-3, reads DSGVTQTPKHLITATGQRVTLRCSPRSGDLSVYWYQQSLDQGLQFLIQYYNGEERAKGNILERFSAQQFPDLHSELNLSSLELGDSALYFCASNSGYPDTQYFGPGTRLTVL.

Remarks on this clonotype: With a much larger clone just one base away, this may be a read error. The chain's CDR3 is CASSLGVTDTKYF. The DNA for the CDR3 is TGTGCCAGCAGCTTAGGGGTCACAGATACGAAGTATTTT. J is TRBJ2-3 and V is TRBV13; D uncertain. The V gene's germline CDR1 is PRHDT and CDR2 FYEKMQ (reference sequence). CDR3 length equals 13 residues.

J is TRBJ1-3 and V is TRBV5-1; 7 nucleotides match TRBD1. Unmatched junction bases numbered 10, after V lost 4 bases and J lost 0 bases. The germline CDR1 and CDR2 sequences are SGHRS and YFSETQ. The CDR3 spans 17 residues. The CDR3 reads CASSRRQGRPSGNTIYF. In DNA form, the CDR3 reads TGCGCCAGCAGCAGAAGACAGGGTCGTCCCTCTGGAAACACCATATATTTT.

The chain employs TRBV19 and TRBJ2-2; TRBD1 matches 9 bases. The CDR3 totals 15 residues. Per germline, CDR1 LNHDA and CDR2 SQIVND (reference sequence). V shed 9 bases and J 0 bases; nucleotides not matched to a gene: 5. In DNA, the CDR3 is TGTGCCAGCGCCCGGGACAGGGCGAACACCGGGGAGCTGTTTTTT. Amino acid sequence: CASARDRANTGELFF.

This clonotype was seen just once. The rearrangement uses TRBV6-1 and TRBJ2-7, with 14 positions matching TRBD2. J was trimmed by 3 bases and V by 6 bases; bases with no gene match: 13. This CDR3 is 18 amino acids long. Germline CDR1 is MNHNS and CDR2 is SASEGT. In DNA form, the CDR3 reads TGTGCCAGCAGCCCCTTTGGGACTAGCGGGAGTGGGGACTACGAGCAGTACTTC. Protein sequence: CASSPFGTSGSGDYEQYF.

The CDR3 DNA reads as TGTGCCAGCAGATTCGATGGACAGGGGGCTTACACCTTC. Amino acids: CASRFDGQGAYTF. The chain combines TRBV2 with TRBJ1-2; 11 bases agree with TRBD1. V trimming: 6 bases; J trimming: 11 bases; junction bases outside the gene matches: 8. The CDR3 spans 13 residues. Germline V lookup: CDR1 SNHLY, CDR2 FYNNEI.

This chain joins TRBV7-2 and TRBJ1-6, with D unresolved. The germline V gene has CDR1 SGHTA and CDR2 FQGNSA. The CDR3 loop spans 13 amino acids. V gave up 1 base and J gave up 10 bases, with 8 bases separating them. The DNA of the CDR3 is TGTGCCAGCAGCTTAGGGCCGGGATCACCCCTCCACTTT. Translation: CASSLGPGSPLHF. Looking up the rest from reference TRBV7-2 and TRBJ1-6 gives the full variable domain: GAGVSQSPSNKVTEKGKDVELRCDPISGHTALYWYRQSLGQGLEFLIYFQGNSAPDKSGLPSDRFSAERTGGSVSTLTIQRTQQEDSAVYLCASSLGPGSPLHFGNGTRLTVT.

Of note for this clonotype: An end of the junction differs from the germline gene, which may be a read error. The chain employs TRBV7-8 and TRBJ2-2, with D uncertain. This CDR3 contains 11 residues. The germline V gene has CDR1 SGHVS and CDR2 FQNEAQ. The CDR3 region is CASSWTGELFF. For the CDR3, the DNA is TGCGCCAGCAGCTGGACCGGGGAGCTGTTTTTT.

This clonotype has only a few counts. The chain couples TRBV11-3 to TRBJ2-1; possibly TRBD2 for D (5 bases). The length of the CDR3 is 16 residues. The germline CDR1 and CDR2 sequences are SGHNT and YENEEA. Trimming removed 5 bases at V and 3 bases at J, with 17 bases between. CDR3 sequence reads: CASSRAGRSGYNEQFF. The DNA for the CDR3 is TGTGCCAGCAGCCGTGCGGGCAGGTCGGGCTACAATGAGCAGTTCTTC.

The rearrangement joins TRBV5-1 to TRBJ2-4; D remains unclear. The CDR3 consists of 14 residues. Germline CDR1 and CDR2: SGHRS and YFSETQ. V lost 6 bases and J lost 0, with 10 bases in between. In DNA, the CDR3 is TGCGCCAGCACCCCAGACGTAGCCAAAAACATTCAGTACTTC. Translation: CASTPDVAKNIQYF.

The chain has TRBV10-2 and TRBJ2-2; tentative D call: TRBD1 (5 bases). V was pared by 5 bases and J by 4 bases, with 8 bases between. Germline assignment: CDR1 WSHSY and CDR2 SAAADI. CDR3 length: 13 amino acids. For the CDR3, the DNA is TGCGCCAGCAGTAAGACAGTCACCGGGGAGCTGTTTTTT. Amino acids: CASSKTVTGELFF.

The chain carries TRBV29-1 and TRBJ2-2; TRBD2 matches 11 bases. The CDR3 is 15 residues long. Germline CDR1 reads SQVTM; CDR2 reads ANQGSEA. With V trimmed by 7 bases and J by 0 bases, 4 bases remained unmatched. CDR3 sequence (DNA): TGCAGCGCGGGTAGCGGGGGGGCGAACACCGGGGAGCTGTTTTTT. The encoded protein is CSAGSGGANTGELFF.

This chain uses TRBV2 with TRBJ2-5, with a weak D call TRBD2 (5 bases). CDR3 length equals 15 residues. CDR1 and CDR2 (germline): SNHLY, FYNNEI. The V gene lost 8 bases and the J gene lost 5 bases, with 21 bases spanning the gap. CDR3 DNA: TGTGCCAGCTCCGGGTTAGGACTCCGGGTTGAGACCCAGTACTTC. Residues: CASSGLGLRVETQYF.

The genes are TRBV2 and TRBJ1-1; D ambiguous. The CDR3 spans 15 residues. The germline V gene encodes CDR1 SNHLY and CDR2 FYNNEI. V gave up 1 base and J gave up 4 bases, with 13 bases separating them. The CDR3 sequence: CASSEDAGLSTEAFF. For the CDR3, the DNA is TGTGCCAGCAGTGAAGATGCAGGATTGAGCACTGAAGCTTTCTTT.

This rearrangement joins TRBV15 to TRBJ1-5; D is unresolved. The CDR3 is 14 amino acids. Germline V gene lookup returns CDR1 LNHNV and CDR2 YYDKDF (reference sequence). Between the trimmed V and J ends, which lost 2 bases and 7 bases, there was a span of 12 bases. CDR3 DNA sequence: TGTGCCACCAGCAGAAAGCAGGAGAACCAGCCCCAGCATTTT. It specifies CATSRKQENQPQHF.

Many counts were recorded for this clonotype. The V gene is TRBV7-2, the J gene TRBJ2-2, with D tentatively TRBD2 (5 bases). Trimming took off 0 bases at V and 3 bases at J, with 17 bases between the two ends. The germline V gene encodes CDR1 SGHTA and CDR2 FQGNSA. This CDR3 has 18 residues. Here the CDR3 DNA reads TGTGCCAGCAGCTTAGCGATGGTGGTAGCGATCGACACCGGGGAGCTGTTTTTT. Its protein is CASSLAMVVAIDTGELFF.

This clonotype has a count of ten or more. The chain employs TRBV6-2 or TRBV6-3 and TRBJ2-5; no firm D call. The V end was cut by 5 bases, the J end by 1 base, with 11 bases between. CDR3 size: 14 residues. Germline lookup yields CDR1 MNHEY and CDR2 SVGEGT. CDR3 nucleotides: TGTGCCAGCAGTAGCCGTTGGGTCCAAGAGACCCAGTACTTC. Translation: CASSSRWVQETQYF.

This clonotype came up many times. V gene TRBV6-2 or TRBV6-3 combines with J gene TRBJ2-7, with 9 bases matching TRBD2. Unmatched junction bases numbered 8, after V lost 7 bases and J lost 1 base. This CDR3 region has 15 residues. CDR1 and CDR2 from the germline V gene are MNHEY and SVGEGT. CDR3 residues: CASKRLAEQSYEQYF. The CDR3 DNA follows: TGTGCCAGCAAGAGACTAGCGGAACAGTCCTACGAGCAGTACTTC.

This clonotype came up many times. V is TRBV4-2 and J is TRBJ1-6; 9 positions agree with TRBD1. The germline V gene has CDR1 LGHNA and CDR2 YNFKEQ. V shed 4 bases and J 8 bases; nucleotides not matched to a gene: 3. The CDR3 runs 14 residues. This CDR3 is CASSRGQGDSPLHF. CDR3 in DNA: TGTGCCAGCAGCCGGGGACAGGGAGATTCACCCCTCCACTTT.